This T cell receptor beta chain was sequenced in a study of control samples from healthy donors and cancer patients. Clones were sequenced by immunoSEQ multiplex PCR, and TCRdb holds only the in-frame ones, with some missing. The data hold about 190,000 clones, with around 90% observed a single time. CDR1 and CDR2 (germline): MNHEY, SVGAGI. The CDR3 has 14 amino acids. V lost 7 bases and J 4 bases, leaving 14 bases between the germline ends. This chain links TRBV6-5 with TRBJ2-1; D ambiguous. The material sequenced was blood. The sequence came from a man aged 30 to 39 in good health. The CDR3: CASTRMGIYNEQFF. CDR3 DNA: TGTGCCAGCACCCGGATGGGGATATACAATGAGCAGTTCTTC.